A selection of T cell receptor beta chains follows, all from one sample in a study of PD-L1 blockade in urothelial cancer. Libraries were prepared by immunoSEQ multiplex PCR; TCRdb keeps only in-frame clonotypes and omits some of them. Here the sample spans approximately 18,000 clones, approximately 90% being singletons. The starting material was PBMCs, obtained around atezolizumab (anti-PD-L1) treatment. Receptors were obtained from a man in his sixties or seventies with urothelial cancer. Both conserved end residues are part of each CDR3. The D gene is left open where the match is weak. The size of a clone is reported for some rows only, either as once, few or many, or as a class for expanded clones.

TRBJ1-1,once,NA,TRBV2,TGTGCCAGCACCCGAGGCGAAACGAAACCCATGAACACTGAAGCTTTCTTT,CASTRGETKPMNTEAFF
TRBJ2-1,NA,NA,TRBV4-2,TGTGCCAGCAGCCACGAGAACAATGAGCAGTTCTTC,CASSHENNEQFF
TRBJ1-2,NA,TRBD1,TRBV5-8,TGTGCCAGCAGCTGGTCAGGGGGAAGTTATGGCTACACCTTC,CASSWSGGSYGYTF
TRBJ2-7,NA,NA,TRBV27,TGTGCCAGCGGCCCCCAGGTCGAGCAGTACTTC,CASGPQVEQYF
TRBJ2-7,NA,TRBD1,TRBV6-6,TGTGCCAGCAGTCGACAGGGGCTCTACGAGCAGTACTTC,CASSRQGLYEQYF
TRBJ1-5,NA,TRBD1,TRBV6-5,TGTGCCAGCGGGACAGGGGTTAGCAATCAGCCCCAGCATTTT,CASGTGVSNQPQHF
TRBJ1-1,NA,TRBD1,TRBV30,TGTGCCTGCACACAGGGGGCGAACACTGAAGCTTTCTTT,CACTQGANTEAFF
TRBJ2-7,NA,TRBD2,TRBV11-2,TGTGCCAGCAGCTTAGATATTAGCGGGGCCTACGAGCAGTACTTC,CASSLDISGAYEQYF
TRBJ2-3,NA,TRBD1,TRBV10-1,TGCGCCAGCAGTGGAGCCGGGACAGGAGTCGGCTATACGCAGTATTTT,CASSGAGTGVGYTQYF
TRBJ1-1,NA,TRBD1,TRBV9,TGTGCCAGCTCCGACAGGGGTGCTGAAGCTTTCTTT,CASSDRGAEAFF
TRBJ2-7,few,TRBD1,TRBV28,TGTGCCAGCAGTTTTGGGACAGCCTACGAGCAGTACTTC,CASSFGTAYEQYF
TRBJ2-5,NA,NA,TRBV4-1,TGCGCCAGCAGCCAAGAGTGGGGGCCGCTAGCGGAAGAGACCCAGTACTTC,CASSQEWGPLAEETQYF
TRBJ2-4,NA,TRBD1,TRBV19,TGTGCCAGTAGCATAGACAGGGGGCAGAGCATTCAGTACTTC,CASSIDRGQSIQYF
TRBJ1-2,NA,NA,TRBV19,TGTGCCAGTAGTAGAGGGTTCGGCTACACCTTC,CASSRGFGYTF
TRBJ1-1,NA,NA,TRBV5-6,TGTGCCAGCAGCTTGGTGGCCACTGAAGCTTTCTTT,CASSLVATEAFF
TRBJ1-5,few,NA,TRBV7-2,TGTGCCAGCAGCCAGGACACTAATCAGCCCCAGCATTTT,CASSQDTNQPQHF
TRBJ2-2,NA,NA,TRBV6-5,TGTGCCAGCAGCCGACACCAGAACACCGGGGAGCTGTTTTTT,CASSRHQNTGELFF
TRBJ1-2,NA,NA,TRBV27,TGTGCCAGCAGTTTGGCAGGGGCATATAACTATGGCTACACCTTC,CASSLAGAYNYGYTF
TRBJ2-7,NA,NA,TRBV2,TGTGCCAGCATGGACATAAGCGAGCAGTACTTC,CASMDISEQYF
TRBJ1-3,NA,NA,TRBV7-2,TGTGCCAGCAGCTTACGCGGGACGACCTCTGGAAACACCATATATTTT,CASSLRGTTSGNTIYF
TRBJ2-7,NA,NA,TRBV5-4,TGTGCCAGCAGCTTCGGGAGTACCTACGAGCAGTACTTC,CASSFGSTYEQYF
TRBJ2-3,NA,TRBD2,TRBV5-1,TGCGCCAGCAGCTTGGGCCGGGGGGGAGGAGCAGATACGCAGTATTTT,CASSLGRGGGADTQYF
TRBJ2-7,once,TRBD1,TRBV30,TGTGCCTGGAGTGTATGGGACAGCTCCTACGAGCAGTACTTC,CAWSVWDSSYEQYF
TRBJ1-1,NA,NA,TRBV23-1,TGCGCCAGCAGTCGACGGGAGGCCACTGAAGCTTTCTTT,CASSRREATEAFF
TRBJ2-5,NA,NA,TRBV5-8,TGTGCCAGCAGCTTGGCCCGAGCAGGGCTGGGAGAGACCCAGTACTTC,CASSLARAGLGETQYF
TRBJ1-3,NA,NA,TRBV5-1,TGCGCCAGCAGCCCACTCGGGGGATCCCTCTCTGGAAACACCATATATTTT,CASSPLGGSLSGNTIYF
TRBJ1-1,NA,TRBD1,TRBV28,TGTGCCAGCAGTTTAACAGGGGGGAGGACTGAAGCTTTCTTT,CASSLTGGRTEAFF
TRBJ2-1,NA,TRBD1,TRBV5-1,TGCGCCAGCAGCTCCGGGACAGCCAATGAGCAGTTCTTC,CASSSGTANEQFF
TRBJ1-1,NA,NA,TRBV19,TGTGCCAGTACCTATAGAAACGGAGCTTTCTTT,CASTYRNGAFF
TRBJ2-5,NA,NA,TRBV6-1,TGTGCCAGCAGCCAAACGGGGGTAGGCGAGACCCAGTACTTC,CASSQTGVGETQYF
TRBJ1-3,NA,NA,TRBV15,TGTGCCACCAGCAAGGAGGGTGCATCTGGAAACACCATATATTTT,CATSKEGASGNTIYF
TRBJ1-1,few,TRBD1,TRBV5-1,TGCGCCAGCTCAACAGGGGCGAACACTGAAGCTTTCTTT,CASSTGANTEAFF
TRBJ1-3,NA,TRBD1,TRBV19,TGTGCCAGTAGACCCCGAGGACAGGCAATGTGGGGCTCTGGAAACACCATATATTTT,CASRPRGQAMWGSGNTIYF
TRBJ2-1,NA,TRBD1,TRBV5-1,TGCGCCAGCAGCTATGGGACAGATTACAATGAGCAGTTCTTC,CASSYGTDYNEQFF
TRBJ2-5,NA,TRBD2,TRBV5-1,TGCGCCAGCAGCTTGGGGGAGCGGGGGGCGACGGAGACCCAGTACTTC,CASSLGERGATETQYF
TRBJ2-2,NA,TRBD1,TRBV4-1,TGCGCCAGCGGCTCGGGGACAGGGGGAAACACCGGGGAGCTGTTTTTT,CASGSGTGGNTGELFF
TRBJ2-7,NA,NA,TRBV10-3,TGTGCCATCAGTGAAGGGCTCCAGGGTCGCCCCTACGAGCAGTACTTC,CAISEGLQGRPYEQYF
TRBJ1-2,NA,TRBD1,TRBV6-1,TGTGCCAGCACTGTGGACAGGGGTTCCTATGGCTACACCTTC,CASTVDRGSYGYTF
TRBJ2-5,few,TRBD1,TRBV5-6,TGTGCCAGCAGCCTTGGTTGGACAGGGATTGAGACCCAGTACTTC,CASSLGWTGIETQYF
TRBJ2-4,NA,NA,TRBV5-1,TGCGCCAGCAAACTCGGCCAGGTGGACATTCAGTACTTC,CASKLGQVDIQYF
TRBJ1-5,few,NA,TRBV11-2,TGTGCCAGCAGCTTAGAATCCGGTTTTAATCAGCCCCAGCATTTT,CASSLESGFNQPQHF
TRBJ2-7,NA,NA,TRBV5-1,TGCGCCAGCAGCTTGGGAGTCGTTTCGGGCTACGAGCAGTACTTC,CASSLGVVSGYEQYF
TRBJ1-2,NA,TRBD1,TRBV11-2,TGTGCCAGCACCCCCGGTAGGGGACAGGGGTATGGCTACACCTTC,CASTPGRGQGYGYTF
TRBJ2-5,NA,TRBD2,TRBV27,TGTGCCAGCAGTTCAGACCTAGCGGGAGGAGGAGAGACCCAGTACTTC,CASSSDLAGGGETQYF
TRBJ2-7,NA,NA,TRBV19,TGTGCCAGTAGTCCCTGGCGAGGGCAGTTCACCTACGAGCAGTACTTC,CASSPWRGQFTYEQYF
TRBJ2-1,NA,NA,TRBV5-1,TGCGCCAGCAGCCTGGGCGTAGCGCAGAATGAGCAGTTCTTC,CASSLGVAQNEQFF
TRBJ1-4,NA,NA,TRBV6-4,TGTGCCAGCAGTGAAGAGGACAGCGGCGAAAAACTGTTTTTT,CASSEEDSGEKLFF
TRBJ2-2,NA,NA,TRBV5-4,TGTGCCAGCAGTTTAGGGGGCGGGGAGCTGTTTTTT,CASSLGGGELFF
TRBJ1-5,NA,NA,TRBV10-2,TGCGCCAGCAGTGAATCGGAGGCTAATCAGCCCCAGCATTTT,CASSESEANQPQHF
TRBJ2-7,NA,TRBD1,TRBV6-5,TGTGCCAGCAGTTACGCCGGGACAGAGAGCTACGAGCAGTACTTC,CASSYAGTESYEQYF
TRBJ2-1,NA,TRBD2,TRBV6-5,TGTGCCACCGCGGGGGGCAATGAGCAGTTCTTC,CATAGGNEQFF
TRBJ2-2,NA,NA,TRBV4-1,TGCGCCAGCAGCCAGATCAGGGCGACCGGGGAGCTGTTTTTT,CASSQIRATGELFF
TRBJ2-2,once,NA,TRBV5-1,TGCGCCAGCAGCTTGGGAGGGAACCCTCCGGAAGGGGAGCTGTTTTTT,CASSLGGNPPEGELFF
TRBJ2-5,NA,TRBD1,TRBV29-1,TGCAGCGTAGCGCACAGGGGCCAAGAGACCCAGTACTTC,CSVAHRGQETQYF